This TCR beta chain was documented in a study of T cells in tuberculosis. After thawing and overnight rest, PBMC were stained with GMM-loaded CD1B tetramer, viability dye and anti-CD3 for sorting. C32 glucose monomycolate from Rhodococcus equi was loaded onto the CD1B tetramers. Tetramer-sorted PBMC had been CD14 monocyte-depleted before freezing. Each donor contributed roughly 100,000 sorted tetramer-negative cells. TCR-alpha and TCR-beta chains were sequenced unpaired. The assay was immunoSEQ multiplex PCR, and TCRdb's table has in-frame clones only and misses some. The data contain about 88,000 clones, just over 90% of them seen just once; the ten biggest clones take up approximately 1.9%. General study results and limits: Low-affinity CD1B-GMM tetramer-binding T cells may have been missed.

This clone was observed a single time. V shed 6 bases, J shed 8 bases, and the junction held 5 bases outside the gene matches. CDR1 and CDR2 from the germline V gene are SQVTM and ANQGSEA. This CDR3 comprises 11 residues. The sample was CD1b-GMM tetramer-negative cells sorted from PBMCs. The clonotype comes from an adult woman with latent tuberculosis. This chain joins TRBV29-1 and TRBJ1-1, with TRBD1 identical over 8 bases. CDR3 amino acids: CSVGRTGEAFF. The DNA of the CDR3 is TGCAGCGTGGGGAGGACAGGGGAAGCTTTCTTT.